The 17 T cell receptor beta chains presented below share a single source sample, sequenced in a study of T-cell memory formation after mild COVID-19. Via MiXCR, TCRdb re-called the 5' RACE reads, giving one row per CDR3 protein. The sample holds some 110,000 distinct CDR3 sequences, roughly 12% seen once. Sequencing was done on a sample of PBMCs or a T cell subset sorted from them (not recorded which). The origin of the receptors is an adult woman who had mild COVID-19 (a few samples of this study predate the infection). Cell type and time point are not known.

This clonotype was observed a few times. The V call is TRBV7-7, the J call TRBJ2-1; perhaps TRBD1 as D (6 bases). CDR3 length equals 14 residues. From germline, CDR1 is SSHAT and CDR2 FNYEAQ (reference sequence). Trimming removed 5 bases from V and 8 bases from J, with 16 bases in between. The CDR3 nucleotides are TGTGCCAGCAGCGTCCAGAGTACAGGGTATGAGCAGTTCTTC. Translating gives CASSVQSTGYEQFF.

For the CDR3, the DNA is TGTGCCAGCAGCCTTCAGATGGAGAGGGCGGGAGTTAGTCAGTTCTTC. Amino acid sequence: CASSLQMERAGVSQFF. The rearrangement uses TRBV11-3 and TRBJ2-1, with 7 bases lining up with TRBD2. V gave up 5 bases and J gave up 13 bases; unmatched junction bases: 20. Germline loops: CDR1 SGHNT, CDR2 YENEEA. This CDR3 has 16 amino acids.

This clonotype was observed a handful of times. The chain combines TRBV7-9 with TRBJ2-7, with D possibly being TRBD1 or TRBD2 (5 bases each). V lost 7 bases, J lost 0 bases, and 16 bases lay in between. Germline CDR1 is SEHNR and CDR2 is FQNEAQ (reference sequence). The CDR3 consists of 15 residues. CDR3 region: CASTSPAGSSYEQYF. The CDR3 DNA follows: TGTGCCAGCACATCCCCGGCAGGGAGCTCCTACGAGCAGTACTTC. The full variable domain, in which reference TRBV7-9 and TRBJ2-7 provide the parts outside the CDR3, is DTGVSQNPRHKITKRGQNVTFRCDPISEHNRLYWYRQTLGQGPEFLTYFQNEAQLEKSRLLSDRFSAERPKGSFSTLEIQRTEQGDSAMYLCASTSPAGSSYEQYFGPGTRLTVT.

CDR3 coding DNA: TGTGCCAGCAGCTTGGGGGTCAGCCACGAGCAGTACTTC. It translates to CASSLGVSHEQYF. This chain links TRBV5-6 with TRBJ2-7, with no clear D. Per germline, CDR1 SGHDT and CDR2 YYEEEE. This CDR3 comprises 13 residues. V was shortened by 0 bases and J by 5 bases, with 9 bases between the two germline ends. The variable domain in full, completed from reference TRBV5-6 and TRBJ2-7, reads DAGVTQSPTHLIKTRGQQVTLRCSPKSGHDTVSWYQQALGQGPQFIFQYYEEEERQRGNFPDRFSGHQFPNYSSELNVNALLLGDSALYLCASSLGVSHEQYFGPGTRLTVT.

This clonotype was counted only a few times. The chain employs TRBV20-1 and TRBJ1-5; D perhaps matches TRBD1 (5 bases). This CDR3 region has 15 residues. V was trimmed by 3 bases and J by 1 base, leaving 13 bases between them. Germline CDR1 and CDR2: DFQATT and SNEGSKA (reference sequence). CDR3 loop: CSASTGTVSNQPQHF. The CDR3 coding sequence is TGCAGTGCTAGCACCGGGACGGTGAGCAATCAGCCCCAGCATTTT.

The sample holds many counts of this clonotype. The chain links TRBV12-3 or TRBV12-4 to TRBJ2-7, with 11 positions matching TRBD2. J lost 4 bases, V lost 4 bases, and 3 bases had no gene match. The CDR3 is 14 residues long. The CDR3 loop reads CASSSRLAGYEQYF. The CDR3 region has the DNA TGTGCCAGCAGTTCCAGACTAGCGGGGTACGAGCAGTACTTC.

The chain carries TRBV9 and TRBJ2-4, with 9 bases fitting TRBD1. V lost 0 bases to trimming and J lost 6 bases; unmatched junction nucleotides: 1. The CDR3 consists of 14 residues. CDR1 is SGDLS and CDR2 is YYNGEE in the germline V gene. The CDR3 DNA reads as TGTGCCAGCAGCGTAGGGACAGGGGTAAACATTCAGTACTTC. Residues: CASSVGTGVNIQYF.

This chain uses TRBV7-3 with TRBJ2-2; D call uncertain. Germline-derived CDR1 and CDR2 are SGHTA and FQGTGA. This CDR3 contains 14 residues. Trimming pared 2 bases from V and 1 base from J, leaving 5 bases between. The CDR3: CASSLLLNTGELFF. CDR3 in DNA: TGTGCCAGCAGCTTACTCCTGAACACCGGGGAGCTGTTTTTT.

This chain joins TRBV28 and TRBJ1-1; TRBD1 agrees at 7 bases. The CDR3 consists of 15 residues. Trimming cost V 8 bases and J 3 bases; bases outside gene matches: 12. CDR1 and CDR2 (germline): MDHEN, SYDVKM. DNA of the CDR3: TGTGCCAGCCAACTAGACAGGGTCTTCGACACTGAAGCTTTCTTT. It is translated as CASQLDRVFDTEAFF.

This clonotype has more than one count but fewer than ten. The V and J genes are TRBV7-9 and TRBJ2-7; either TRBD1 or TRBD2 may fit D (5 bases each). CDR3 length equals 12 residues. CDR1 and CDR2 from the germline V gene are SEHNR and FQNEAQ (reference sequence). Trimming cost V 3 bases and J 7 bases, with 10 bases left between them. The CDR3, as DNA: TGTGCCAGCAGCTTGGGACCTGGAGAGCAGTACTTC. It is translated as CASSLGPGEQYF.

The CDR3 here is CASSPEGLQETQYF. CDR3 sequence (DNA): TGTGCCAGCAGCCCCGAGGGGCTCCAAGAGACCCAGTACTTC. This chain connects TRBV7-7 to TRBJ2-5; D might be TRBD1 or TRBD2, each matching 5 bases. V lost 5 bases to trimming and J lost 1 base, with 11 bases between them. Per germline, CDR1 SSHAT and CDR2 FNYEAQ (reference sequence). This CDR3 is built from 14 residues. Filled out from reference TRBV7-7 and TRBJ2-5, the complete variable domain reads GAGVSQSPRYKVTKRGQDVTLRCDPISSHATLYWYQQALGQGPEFLTYFNYEAQPDKSGLPSDRFSAERPEGSISTLTIQRTEQRDSAMYRCASSPEGLQETQYFGPGTRLLVL.

This clonotype was detected a few times. The gene calls are TRBV29-1 and TRBJ1-1; TRBD1 aligns across 7 bases. Germline lookup yields CDR1 SQVTM and CDR2 ANQGSEA. The CDR3 contains 13 residues. Trimming at V came to 6 bases and at J to 3 bases, leaving 7 bases not matched to a gene. The CDR3: CSVRDSRYTEAFF. The CDR3 nucleotides are TGCAGCGTCCGGGACAGCAGGTACACTGAAGCTTTCTTT.

The CDR3 sequence: CASSRGLALREFF. DNA for the CDR3: TGTGCCAGCAGTCGGGGACTAGCGCTTCGGGAGTTCTTC. This chain connects TRBV12-3 or TRBV12-4 to TRBJ2-1; 10 bases map to TRBD2. There are 13 residues in the CDR3. V was clipped by 5 bases and J by 14 bases; unmatched bases: 9.

This clonotype was picked up a small number of times. V usage is TRBV5-1 and J usage is TRBJ2-1, with D perhaps TRBD2 (5 bases). The ends were cut back, 0 bases at V and 5 bases at J, with 9 bases in the middle. The CDR3 is made up of 14 amino acids. Germline V CDR1 and CDR2: SGHRS, YFSETQ. As DNA, the CDR3 is TGCGCCAGCAGCTTGGCATTCGGGGACAATGAGCAGTTCTTC. It yields the protein CASSLAFGDNEQFF.

The V and J genes are TRBV27 and TRBJ2-1; TRBD1 or TRBD2 may be the D gene (5 bases each). Looked up from germline, CDR1 is MNHEY and CDR2 is SMNVEV (reference sequence). The CDR3 is 12 amino acids. Trimming shortened V by 0 bases and J by 8 bases, and 5 bases separated the two germline ends. The DNA of the CDR3 is TGTGCCAGCAGTTTATCGGGGGATGAGCAGTTCTTC. It translates to CASSLSGDEQFF.

This clonotype was seen a few times. J is TRBJ2-7 and V is TRBV6-5; 7 bases are a match to TRBD1. The CDR3 consists of 16 residues. J gave up 0 bases and V 0 bases, and 5 bases lay outside the gene matches. Per germline, CDR1 MNHEY and CDR2 SVGAGI. The CDR3 here is CASSYSVRGSSYEQYF. The CDR3 DNA sequence: TGTGCCAGCAGTTACTCGGTCAGGGGGAGCTCCTACGAGCAGTACTTC.

This clonotype was recorded a few times. V and J are TRBV19 and TRBJ1-2; D gene uncertain. The CDR3 consists of 13 residues. Between the trimmed V and J ends, which lost 1 base and 1 base, there was a span of 4 bases. CDR1 and CDR2 (germline): LNHDA, SQIVND (reference sequence). The CDR3 sequence: CASSIGHNYGYTF. As DNA, the CDR3 is TGTGCCAGTAGTATAGGGCATAACTATGGCTACACCTTC.